These 5 T cell receptor beta chains came from one sample sequenced in a study of long-term antiretroviral therapy in people with HIV. Sequencing used immunoSEQ v3.0 at survey level. Some clones are missing from TCRdb's copy, which holds only in-frame ones; the method was immunoSEQ multiplex PCR. The data show 25,000 to 30,000 clones, approximately 78% seen once. The sample here was unsorted PBMCs, taken 3 years after starting antiretroviral therapy. These receptors were collected from a man aged 40-55 years with HIV.

This clone was recorded a few times. J is TRBJ2-3 and V is TRBV19; D is ambiguous. The CDR3 is made up of 11 amino acids. Trimming took off 7 bases at V and 5 bases at J, with 7 bases between the two ends. From germline, CDR1 is LNHDA and CDR2 SQIVND (reference sequence). The CDR3 region is CASMTIDTQYF. DNA for the CDR3: TGTGCCAGTATGACGATAGATACGCAGTATTTT.

The sample holds one count of this clone. This chain connects TRBV5-6 to TRBJ1-2, with D possibly TRBD1 on 5 matching bases. Germline CDR1 SGHDT, CDR2 YYEEEE. The CDR3 runs to 15 residues. Deletions cut 0 bases from V and 3 bases from J, with 12 bases between. Here the CDR3 DNA reads TGTGCCAGCAGCTTGGCCCTGACGGGGGACTATGGCTACACCTTC. Its protein is CASSLALTGDYGYTF. Full variable domain (missing parts from reference TRBV5-6 and TRBJ1-2): DAGVTQSPTHLIKTRGQQVTLRCSPKSGHDTVSWYQQALGQGPQFIFQYYEEEERQRGNFPDRFSGHQFPNYSSELNVNALLLGDSALYLCASSLALTGDYGYTFGSGTRLTVV.

The chain carries TRBV7-8 and TRBJ2-7, with TRBD1 identical over 8 bases. Germline-derived CDR1 and CDR2 are SGHVS and FQNEAQ. With 4 bases clipped from V and 6 bases from J, the junction kept 5 bases outside the gene matches. The length of the CDR3 is 13 residues. The CDR3 is CASSSLTGGEQYF. Written as DNA, the CDR3 is TGTGCCAGCAGCTCCCTAACAGGGGGCGAGCAGTACTTC.

The CDR3 loop reads CASSPPGTGHYEQYF. The CDR3 DNA reads TGTGCCAGCAGTCCCCCCGGGACAGGGCACTACGAGCAGTACTTC. V is TRBV28 and J is TRBJ2-7, with TRBD1 matching over 9 bases. Germline assignment: CDR1 MDHEN and CDR2 SYDVKM. The V gene end was trimmed by 5 bases and the J gene end by 3 bases; junction bases not matched to a gene: 8. This CDR3 spans 15 amino acids.

The V gene is TRBV5-1, the J gene TRBJ1-1, with TRBD1 matching over 11 bases. Germline V gives CDR1 SGHRS, CDR2 YFSETQ. After removal of 6 bases from V and 6 bases from J, the junction contained 13 bases not matched to a gene. This CDR3 comprises 16 residues. The DNA for the CDR3 is TGCGCCAGCAACCCTAATTCTGGACAGGGGGCCTCTGAAGCTTTCTTT. This codes for CASNPNSGQGASEAFF. Supplemented by reference TRBV5-1 and TRBJ1-1, the full variable domain reads KAGVTQTPRYLIKTRGQQVTLSCSPISGHRSVSWYQQTPGQGLQFLFEYFSETQRNKGNFPGRFSGRQFSNSRSEMNVSTLELGDSALYLCASNPNSGQGASEAFFGQGTRLTVV.